The entry below gives a single T cell receptor beta chain sequence along with its context. Its antigen is undetermined. CDR3 length: 16 residues. V was clipped by 3 bases and J by 5 bases; unmatched bases: 11. Germline loops: CDR1 SGHRS, CDR2 YFSETQ. The entry originates in a study of cytomegalovirus exposure and HLA in healthy donors. Study conclusions and caveats: In a later analysis, at a false discovery rate of 0.05, roughly 17,000 TCR beta sequences were associated with HLA alleles.

PCR primers comprised 60 Vbeta and 13 Jbeta primers. Sequencing used immunoSEQ multiplex PCR; TCRdb keeps in-frame clones, though not all of them. Of roughly 190,000 clones listed, about 9.4% are singletons. Specimen: PBMCs. V and J are TRBV5-1 and TRBJ2-1, with TRBD2 identical over 7 bases. The TCR was taken from a woman aged 30 to 39 in good health and CMV-seropositive. Written as DNA, the CDR3 is TGCGCCAGCAGCTCAAGCGGGAACCCCCCGCACAATGAGCAGTTCTTC. Protein product: CASSSSGNPPHNEQFF.